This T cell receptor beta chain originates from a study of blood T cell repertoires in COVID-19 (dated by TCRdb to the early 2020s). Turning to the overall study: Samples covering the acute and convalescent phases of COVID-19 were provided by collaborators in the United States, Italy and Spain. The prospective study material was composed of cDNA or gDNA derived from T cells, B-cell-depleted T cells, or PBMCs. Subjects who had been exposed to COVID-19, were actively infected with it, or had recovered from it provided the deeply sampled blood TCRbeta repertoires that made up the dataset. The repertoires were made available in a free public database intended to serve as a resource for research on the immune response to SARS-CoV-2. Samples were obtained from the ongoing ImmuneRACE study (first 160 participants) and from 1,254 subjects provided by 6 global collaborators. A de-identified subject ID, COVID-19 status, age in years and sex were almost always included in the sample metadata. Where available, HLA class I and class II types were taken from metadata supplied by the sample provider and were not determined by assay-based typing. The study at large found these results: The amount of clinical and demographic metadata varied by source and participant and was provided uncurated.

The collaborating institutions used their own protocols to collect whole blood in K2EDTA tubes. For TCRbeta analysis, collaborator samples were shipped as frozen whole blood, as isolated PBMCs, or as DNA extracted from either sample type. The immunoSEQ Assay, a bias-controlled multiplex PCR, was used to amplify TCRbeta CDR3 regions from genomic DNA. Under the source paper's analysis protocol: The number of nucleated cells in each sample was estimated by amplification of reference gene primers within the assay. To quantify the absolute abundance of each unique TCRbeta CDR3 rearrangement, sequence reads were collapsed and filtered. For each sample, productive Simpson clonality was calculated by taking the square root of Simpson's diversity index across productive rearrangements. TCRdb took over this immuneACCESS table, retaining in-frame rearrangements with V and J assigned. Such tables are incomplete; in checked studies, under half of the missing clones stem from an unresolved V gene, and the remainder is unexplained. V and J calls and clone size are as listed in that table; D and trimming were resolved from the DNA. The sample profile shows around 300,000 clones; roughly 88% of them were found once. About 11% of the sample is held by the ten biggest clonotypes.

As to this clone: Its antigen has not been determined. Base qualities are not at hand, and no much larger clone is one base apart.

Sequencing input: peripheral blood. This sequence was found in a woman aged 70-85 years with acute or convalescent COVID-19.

DNA sequence: TGCGCCAGCACCGAACAGGGGGCAAAGAACACTGAAGCTTTCTTT. It encodes CASTEQGAKNTEAFF. The rearrangement combines TRBV5-1 with TRBJ1-1; the junction holds 9 bases that match TRBD1. CDR1 SGHRS and CDR2 YFSETQ are derived from the germline V gene. Including cysteine and phenylalanine, the CDR3 has 15 amino acids. Left in the record is the CDR3 DNA by itself, 45 bases read in frame from the first base. Clipping removes 6 bases from V and 1 base from J, with 7 as the unmatched junction base count. When the CDR3 is completed using the reference TRBV5-1 and TRBJ1-1 genes on either side, the full variable domain is KAGVTQTPRYLIKTRGQQVTLSCSPISGHRSVSWYQQTPGQGLQFLFEYFSETQRNKGNFPGRFSGRQFSNSRSEMNVSTLELGDSALYLCASTEQGAKNTEAFFGQGTRLTVV.